This TCR beta chain originates from a study of vaccination effects on CD4 cells after COVID-19 (dated by TCRdb to between 2021 and 2024). As for the study more broadly: To identify antigen-specific CD4+ T cell clonotypes by their expansion, the ViraFEST assay first stimulated PBMC with viral peptide pools and then applied TCR sequencing. Participants received two doses of either the BNT162b2 or the mRNA-1273 mRNA SARS-CoV-2 vaccine. In a couple of convalescent patients, pre-vaccine samples were collected 16 days and one week ahead of the first dose, 142 and 148 days after COVID-19 diagnosis. Each well held roughly 2.2 million PBMC cultured in IMDM containing around 5% human AB serum, 8.5 to 10 IU/ml IL-2 and gentamicin, along with 10 ug/ml peptides. In both COVID-19 convalescent patients and infection-naive vaccine recipients, the study compared SARS-CoV-2 spike-specific CD4+ TCR repertoires from before mRNA vaccination with those from after it. A total of 9 to 11 COVID-19 convalescent patients and several SARS-CoV-2-naive healthy vaccine recipients were included in the full study. The Oncomine TCR Beta short-read assay on an Illumina iSeq 100 was used to sequence cultures from other donors in the study. General study outcomes and caveats: In convalescent patients, the post-vaccine spike-reactive repertoire consisted mainly of new vaccine-induced clones, largely distinct from infection-induced clones. At late post-vaccination timepoints, both infection-induced and vaccine-induced clones showed marked clonal contraction, consistent with waning T cell responses. Only a small number of convalescent patients were included, and no early post-infection timepoints were available, which limited the study.

After more than nine days of culture, CD4+ T cells were isolated with the EasySep CD4+ T cell isolation kit. PCR-confirmed SARS-CoV-2 infection had occurred in convalescent patients between March and December 2020, before the Alpha, Beta and Delta variants emerged in the United States. On days 3 and 7, half of the culture medium was replaced with fresh IL-2-containing medium. Unless noted otherwise, every peptide stimulation condition was grown in triplicate wells. PBMC were separated from whole blood using Ficoll-Paque Plus gradient centrifugation and were then either cryopreserved at -140C or used fresh. Genomic DNA was extracted from cultured CD4+ T cells with the QIAamp micro DNA kit. Library method: the immunoSEQ multiplex PCR assay. TCR beta CDR3 sequencing was performed on DNA from the cultured, isolated CD4+ T cells. The original pipeline was this. Non-productive TCR sequences were removed, reads were trimmed to the CDR3 region, and CDR3s of at least 7 amino acids were retained. Antigen-specific clonotypes were identified with the MANAFEST web app by comparing expansion in peptide wells against reference cultures. Positive clones required FDR<0.05 expansion versus reference and all other wells, odds ratio above 5, and frequency above 0.1% in two replicate wells. Cross-reactive clonotypes were defined as significantly expanded in SARS-CoV-2 spike wells and in at least one common cold coronavirus spike condition. Levenshtein distance calculated with the stringdist R package was used to assess CDR3 similarity, and unrooted trees were constructed with ape in R 3.6.1. Entries here come from immuneACCESS through TCRdb and include only in-frame sequences with V and J called. Some clones fail to appear in such tables; in the studies checked, an unresolved V gene covers under half of the shortfall, and the cause of the remainder is unknown. V, J and clone size are those of that table, while D and trimming were read from the DNA. Present in this sample are approximately 50,000 clones, approximately 80% of which were seen just once. About an eighth of the sample rests with the top ten.

The junction carries 17 bases between V and J, which are trimmed by 7 bases and 2 bases respectively. Based on the germline V gene, the CDR1 and CDR2 sequences are SNHLY and FYNNEI. The CDR3 runs 15 amino acids, cysteine and phenylalanine included. Only the CDR3 DNA is retained, 45 bases long and in frame from the first base. This clone came up once. This receptor's antigen is unknown. It has no much larger one-base neighbor in the sample; base qualities were not kept. The chain links TRBV2 with TRBJ2-5; the D segment is perhaps TRBD1 or TRBD2, each sharing 5 matched bases. The source material was CD4+ T cells from PBMCs cultured without peptide, sampled before COVID-19 vaccination. This clonotype was sampled from a human donor who had a prior SARS-CoV-2 infection. For the CDR3, the sequence is CASTMTGRIQETQYF. The DNA sequence is given as TGTGCCAGCACTATGACGGGGCGAATACAAGAGACCCAGTACTTC.